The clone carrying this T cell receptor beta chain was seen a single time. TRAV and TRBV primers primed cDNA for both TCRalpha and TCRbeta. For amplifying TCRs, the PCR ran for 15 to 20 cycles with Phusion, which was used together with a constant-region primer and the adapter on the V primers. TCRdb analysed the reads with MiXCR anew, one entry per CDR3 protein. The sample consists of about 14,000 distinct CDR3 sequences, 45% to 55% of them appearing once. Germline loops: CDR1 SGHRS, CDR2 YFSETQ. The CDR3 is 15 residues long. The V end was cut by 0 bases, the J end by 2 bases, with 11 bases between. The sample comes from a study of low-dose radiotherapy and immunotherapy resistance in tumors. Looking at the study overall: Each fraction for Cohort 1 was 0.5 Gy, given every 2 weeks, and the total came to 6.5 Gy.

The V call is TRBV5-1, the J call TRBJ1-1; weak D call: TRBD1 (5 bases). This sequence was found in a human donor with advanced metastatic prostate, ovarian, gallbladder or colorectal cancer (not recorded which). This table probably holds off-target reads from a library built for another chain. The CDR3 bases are TGCGCCAGCAGCTTGGAGGGGAATAGAAACACTGAAGCTTTCTTT. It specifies CASSLEGNRNTEAFF.